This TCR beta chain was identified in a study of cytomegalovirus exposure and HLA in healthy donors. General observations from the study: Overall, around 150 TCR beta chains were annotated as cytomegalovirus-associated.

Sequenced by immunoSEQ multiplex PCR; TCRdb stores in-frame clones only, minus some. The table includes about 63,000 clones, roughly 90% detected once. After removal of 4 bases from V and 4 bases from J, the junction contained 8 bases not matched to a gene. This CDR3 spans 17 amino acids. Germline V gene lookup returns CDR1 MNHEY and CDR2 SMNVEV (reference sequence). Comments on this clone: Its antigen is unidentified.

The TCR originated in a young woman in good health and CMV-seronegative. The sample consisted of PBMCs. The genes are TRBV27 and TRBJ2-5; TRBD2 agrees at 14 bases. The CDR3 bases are TGTGCCAGCAGTTCCTATAACGGACTAGCGGGAGGAGAGACCCAGTACTTC. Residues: CASSSYNGLAGGETQYF.